These T cell receptor beta chains were read from a single sample in a study of cytomegalovirus exposure and HLA in healthy donors. The table came from immunoSEQ multiplex PCR; TCRdb's copy has only in-frame clones and leaves some out. The data hold 150,000 to 180,000 clones, with roughly 80% observed a single time. The sample taken for sequencing was PBMCs. These receptors were collected from a man aged 25-45 years in good health and CMV-seropositive. Each CDR3 is given with its conserved first and last residue. Each record gives: V gene, clone size, D gene, J gene, CDR3 protein, CDR3 DNA. The D gene is left open where the match is weak. The size entry is marked missing in some rows and otherwise reads once, few, many or a size class.

TRBV5-6	NA	TRBD2	TRBJ2-1	CASSPDGTSGSVNEQFF	TGTGCCAGCAGCCCAGATGGGACTAGCGGGAGTGTTAATGAGCAGTTCTTC
TRBV29-1	few	NA	TRBJ2-1	CSATDRGSVGGEQFF	TGCAGCGCTACCGACCGGGGGAGTGTAGGTGGGGAGCAGTTCTTC
TRBV6-5	NA	TRBD1	TRBJ2-5	CASSYSGQGVRISQYF	TGTGCCAGCAGTTACTCTGGCCAGGGGGTTCGAATCTCCCAGTACTTC
TRBV6-6	NA	TRBD1	TRBJ2-3	CASSTQGAADTQYF	TGTGCCAGCAGTACACAGGGGGCAGCAGATACGCAGTATTTT
TRBV4-2	NA	TRBD2	TRBJ2-3	CASSHALAGRDTQYF	TGTGCCAGCAGCCATGCACTAGCGGGACGGGATACGCAGTATTTT
TRBV19	NA	NA	TRBJ1-5	CASSTADINNQPQHF	TGTGCCAGTAGTACCGCGGACATAAACAATCAGCCCCAGCATTTT
TRBV10-3	NA	NA	TRBJ1-1	CAISRQKNTEAFF	TGTGCCATCAGTCGACAGAAGAACACTGAAGCTTTCTTT
TRBV25-1	NA	NA	TRBJ1-1	CASSFEVTEAFF	TGTGCCAGCAGTTTTGAGGTCACTGAAGCTTTCTTT
TRBV5-4	NA	TRBD2	TRBJ2-3	CASSAELAGMSDTQYF	TGTGCCAGCAGCGCGGAGCTAGCGGGAATGTCAGATACGCAGTATTTT
TRBV10-3	NA	TRBD2	TRBJ2-7	CAIRGGSGDYEQYF	TGTGCCATCAGGGGGGGTAGCGGGGACTACGAGCAGTACTTC
TRBV9	NA	NA	TRBJ2-2	CASSEIAVTGELFF	TGTGCCAGCAGTGAGATAGCGGTCACCGGGGAGCTGTTTTTT
TRBV5-6	NA	NA	TRBJ2-3	CASSLIQGTDTQYF	TGTGCCAGCAGCTTAATTCAGGGCACAGATACGCAGTATTTT
TRBV6-5	NA	TRBD1	TRBJ2-7	CASSSGQASSYEQYF	TGTGCCAGCAGTTCTGGACAGGCGAGCTCCTACGAGCAGTACTTC
TRBV9	few	TRBD2	TRBJ2-3	CASSVAGTSGTGDTQYF	TGTGCCAGCAGCGTAGCTGGGACTAGCGGGACAGGAGATACGCAGTATTTT
TRBV7-3	NA	TRBD1	TRBJ2-7	CASSPDRGYEQYF	TGTGCCAGCAGCCCAGACAGGGGTTACGAGCAGTACTTC
TRBV6-1	NA	NA	TRBJ1-4	CASTRTVNEKLFF	TGTGCCAGCACGAGGACAGTAAATGAAAAACTGTTTTTT
TRBV28	once	TRBD1	TRBJ2-5	CASSSTGAHQETQYF	TGTGCCAGCAGTTCGACAGGGGCTCACCAAGAGACCCAGTACTTC
TRBV10-3	NA	TRBD2	TRBJ2-1	CAISEQAGSSYNEQFF	TGTGCCATCAGTGAGCAAGCGGGAAGCTCCTACAATGAGCAGTTCTTC
TRBV13	NA	TRBD2	TRBJ2-1	CASSGGSGRAEATEQFF	TGTGCCAGTAGTGGTGGGAGCGGGAGGGCCGAAGCGACTGAGCAGTTCTTC
TRBV19	NA	TRBD1	TRBJ1-1	CASSRTGAYEAFF	TGTGCCAGTAGTAGGACAGGAGCCTACGAAGCTTTCTTT
TRBV9	NA	TRBD1	TRBJ1-4	CASSAKTGFGEKLFF	TGTGCCAGCAGCGCCAAGACAGGGTTTGGTGAAAAACTGTTTTTT
TRBV11-2	few	TRBD2	TRBJ2-1	CASSLIGGRAYNEQFF	TGTGCCAGCAGCTTAATCGGCGGGAGGGCCTACAATGAGCAGTTCTTC
TRBV7-2	NA	NA	TRBJ2-1	CASSLSGGPYNEQFF	TGTGCCAGCAGCCTTTCGGGGGGCCCCTACAATGAGCAGTTCTTC
TRBV28	NA	TRBD1	TRBJ2-7	CASSPNQGTGYYEQYF	TGTGCCAGCAGCCCAAACCAAGGGACAGGGTACTACGAGCAGTACTTC
TRBV5-1	NA	NA	TRBJ2-1	CASSLQKTLKSSYNEQFF	TGCGCCAGCAGCCTTCAAAAGACACTTAAGAGCTCCTACAATGAGCAGTTCTTC
TRBV6-1	NA	NA	TRBJ2-3	CASRRDVADTQYF	TGTGCCAGCAGGCGGGATGTCGCAGATACGCAGTATTTT
TRBV10-3	once	NA	TRBJ2-3	CAISGKGSTDTQYF	TGTGCCATCAGTGGCAAGGGGTCAACAGATACGCAGTATTTT
TRBV5-6	NA	TRBD1	TRBJ2-7	CASSRVKVPGTGSREQYF	TGTGCCAGCAGCCGGGTTAAGGTACCCGGGACAGGGTCTCGCGAGCAGTACTTC
TRBV5-1	NA	TRBD2	TRBJ2-1	CASSLPAGLAGEFPNEQFF	TGCGCCAGCAGCTTGCCGGCAGGACTAGCGGGAGAGTTTCCCAATGAGCAGTTCTTC
TRBV6-5	NA	TRBD1	TRBJ1-5	CASSKGQGYQPQHF	TGTGCCAGCAGTAAGGGACAGGGCTATCAGCCCCAGCATTTT
TRBV19	NA	TRBD1	TRBJ1-5	CASSLTQGGSNQPQHF	TGTGCCAGTAGCCTAACCCAGGGGGGTAGCAATCAGCCCCAGCATTTT
TRBV29-1	NA	NA	TRBJ2-3	CSVRVASDTQYF	TGCAGCGTGAGAGTAGCCTCAGATACGCAGTATTTT
TRBV15	NA	NA	TRBJ2-2	CATSREGGSYFF	TGTGCCACCAGCAGAGAAGGAGGAAGTTACTTTTTT
TRBV13	NA	NA	TRBJ2-1	CASSPNSRNEQFF	TGTGCCAGCAGCCCAAACAGTAGAAATGAGCAGTTCTTC
TRBV6-4	NA	TRBD2	TRBJ2-1	CASSEIASGRAGEQFF	TGTGCCAGCAGTGAGATAGCTAGCGGGAGGGCCGGTGAGCAGTTCTTC
TRBV1	NA	NA	TRBJ2-5	CTSTEGDPGVQETQYF	TGCACCAGCACCGAGGGAGATCCGGGAGTCCAAGAGACCCAGTACTTC
TRBV5-1	NA	NA	TRBJ1-5	CASSLRPLDSLNQPQHF	TGCGCCAGCAGCTTGCGTCCCCTGGACAGTCTCAATCAGCCCCAGCATTTT
TRBV7-6	NA	TRBD1	TRBJ1-1	CASSLARTGTGNTEAFF	TGTGCCAGCAGCTTAGCCCGCACGGGGACAGGCAACACTGAAGCTTTCTTT
TRBV7-9	NA	NA	TRBJ1-1	CASSSNRDNSWTAEAFF	TGTGCCAGCAGCTCAAACCGGGACAACTCATGGACCGCTGAAGCTTTCTTT
TRBV2	NA	NA	TRBJ2-2	CASSLTENTGELFF	TGTGCCAGCAGCCTCACAGAAAACACCGGGGAGCTGTTTTTT
TRBV9	NA	NA	TRBJ2-3	CASSVREYRGSTDTQYF	TGTGCCAGCAGCGTAAGGGAATATAGGGGGTCCACAGATACGCAGTATTTT
TRBV2	NA	TRBD2	TRBJ2-7	CASSEALRGVEQYF	TGTGCCAGCAGTGAAGCGCTTCGGGGGGTCGAGCAGTACTTC
TRBV19	NA	NA	TRBJ2-7	CASSDSTYEQYF	TGTGCCAGTAGTGATTCTACCTACGAGCAGTACTTC
TRBV29-1	NA	TRBD1	TRBJ1-1	CSVWTGGTEAFF	TGCAGCGTCTGGACAGGGGGCACTGAAGCTTTCTTT
TRBV27	NA	NA	TRBJ2-7	CASRYLQGSSYEQYF	TGTGCCAGCAGATACCTACAGGGCAGCTCCTACGAGCAGTACTTC
TRBV28	NA	TRBD2	TRBJ2-1	CASSLSSGGLDEQFF	TGTGCCAGCAGTTTGTCTAGCGGGGGGTTGGATGAGCAGTTCTTC
TRBV7-6	once	NA	TRBJ1-4	CASSSQGSRHANEKLFF	TGTGCCAGCAGCTCGCAGGGGAGCAGGCACGCTAATGAAAAACTGTTTTTT
TRBV5-6	NA	NA	TRBJ2-3	CASSLQQTTSTDTQYF	TGTGCCAGCAGCTTACAACAGACCACTAGCACAGATACGCAGTATTTT
TRBV5-1	NA	NA	TRBJ2-7	CATITNGLCYEQYF	TGCGCCACCATAACGAACGGACTTTGTTACGAGCAGTACTTC
TRBV6-6	NA	TRBD1	TRBJ2-2	CASSSDRGRNTGELFF	TGTGCCAGCAGTTCCGACAGGGGGCGAAACACCGGGGAGCTGTTTTTT
TRBV6-5	NA	TRBD1	TRBJ1-1	CASRQQGYRGTEAFF	TGTGCCAGCAGACAACAGGGGTACCGGGGCACTGAAGCTTTCTTT
TRBV5-1	NA	TRBD1	TRBJ2-2	CASSLDPGGARSGELFF	TGCGCCAGCAGCTTGGACCCAGGGGGCGCGAGATCCGGGGAGCTGTTTTTT
TRBV6-5	NA	NA	TRBJ2-3	CASSYSRSTDTQYF	TGTGCCAGCAGTTACTCGAGGTCGACAGATACGCAGTATTTT